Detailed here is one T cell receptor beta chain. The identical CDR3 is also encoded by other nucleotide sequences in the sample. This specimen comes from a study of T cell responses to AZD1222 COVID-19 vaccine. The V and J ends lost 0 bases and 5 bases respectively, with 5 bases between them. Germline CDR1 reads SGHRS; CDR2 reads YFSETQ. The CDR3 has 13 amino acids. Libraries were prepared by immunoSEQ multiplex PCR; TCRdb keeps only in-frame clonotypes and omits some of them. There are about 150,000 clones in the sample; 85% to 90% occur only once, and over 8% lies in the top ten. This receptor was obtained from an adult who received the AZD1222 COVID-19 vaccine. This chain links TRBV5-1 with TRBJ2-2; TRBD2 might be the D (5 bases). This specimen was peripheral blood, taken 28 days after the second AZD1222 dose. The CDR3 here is CASSLGGTGELFF. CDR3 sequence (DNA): TGCGCCAGCAGCTTGGGCGGGACCGGGGAGCTGTTTTTT.